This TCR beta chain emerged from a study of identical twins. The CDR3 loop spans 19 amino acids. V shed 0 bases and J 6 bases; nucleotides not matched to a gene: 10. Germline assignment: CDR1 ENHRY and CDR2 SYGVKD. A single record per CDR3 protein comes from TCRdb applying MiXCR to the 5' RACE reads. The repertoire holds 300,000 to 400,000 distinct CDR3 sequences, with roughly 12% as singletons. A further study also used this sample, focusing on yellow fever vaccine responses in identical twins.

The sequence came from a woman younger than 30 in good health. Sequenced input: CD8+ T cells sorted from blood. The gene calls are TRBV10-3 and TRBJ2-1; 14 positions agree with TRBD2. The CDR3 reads CAISESVTSGREAVNEQFF. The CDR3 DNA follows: TGTGCCATCAGTGAGTCTGTGACTAGCGGGAGGGAGGCCGTCAATGAGCAGTTCTTC.